This T cell receptor (beta chain) originates from a study of T-cell memory formation after mild COVID-19 (dated by TCRdb to about 2021). General notes on the study: TCR sequence clusters from the two donors were found to be largely donor specific. In two donors, T-cell clones that expanded and contracted after mild COVID-19 were followed by sequencing TCRalpha and TCRbeta repertoires longitudinally. Two young, previously healthy adult volunteers, one female and one male, were included in the cohort.

A word on this clonotype: Its antigen remains unidentified. No per-base quality is available; no much larger clone lies one base away.

As encoded in the germline V gene, CDR1 is SGHTA while CDR2 is FQGNSA. Taken from cysteine to phenylalanine, the CDR3 has 15 residues. The kept DNA is CDR3 alone, 45 bases in frame from the first base. V has 0 bases trimmed and J has 5 bases trimmed; junction bases matching no gene number 4. Points the paper makes about the study in general: From day 15 to 85, contracting clones showed balanced CD4/CD8 phenotypes, whereas a second wave of clones that expanded from day 15 to 37 leaned towards CD4+. Some responding clones were found in pre-infection memory, which suggests that pre-existing cross-reactive memory T cells took part in the SARS-CoV-2 response. Contracting CD4+ clones were found mainly in CM and EM memory subsets, while CD8+ clones were enriched in EMRA. SARS-CoV-2 specificity of the second-wave clones peaking on day 37 was not confirmed. The study included only a couple of mild cases, and larger cohorts that include severe cases with pre-infection samples were judged to be necessary.

TCRdb lists the instrument as Illumina NovaSeq 6000. cDNA libraries for TCRalpha and TCRbeta were prepared by 5'RACE using constant-segment primers, with sample barcodes and unique molecular identifiers added. RNA was extracted from every sample with Trizol reagent. Amplification of the libraries took two PCR steps, and the second step added a second sample barcode plus Illumina TruSeq adapters. Libraries were sequenced on an Illumina NovaSeq with 2 x 150 bp paired-end reads. The authors' pipeline ran thus. Reads were demultiplexed and collapsed into UMI-guided consensus sequences with migec v1.2.7. Using mixcr v2.1.11, UMI consensuses were aligned to TRA and TRB V and J templates and then assembled into clonotypes. A clonotype was counted as expanded or contracted only if both edgeR and NoisET called the change significant, with noise models trained on biological replicates. edgeR calls used a false discovery rate-adjusted p below 0.01 and a log2 fold-change threshold of 1. PCA with hierarchical clustering of max-normalized trajectories of the 1000 most abundant clonotypes was used as exploratory dynamics analysis. Separately sequenced CD4+ and CD8+ repertoires were used to assign the CD4 or CD8 phenotype of responding clones. TCRdb's own reprocessing of the public reads used fastp at Q25 and MiXCR and kept productive beta chains. Rows matching on CDR3 protein sequence are summarized as one entry with the most common DNA and genes. TCRdb's processing, not the authors', yielded these V and J calls. This sample gives around 50,000 distinct CDR3 sequences in total; 27% of them show up just once. The ten largest account for around two fifths of the sample.

PBMCs were isolated by Ficoll-Paque density gradient centrifugation. The clonotype was recovered from a young man who had mild COVID-19 (a few samples of this study predate the infection). The sample titles of this study are shuffled in the database, so cell type and time point are left out; the donor was told from shared clones. The sample consisted of PBMCs or a T cell subset sorted from them (not recorded which). Recombination connected TRBV7-2 to TRBJ2-3, with 8 central nucleotides matching TRBD2. CDR3 sequence: CASSLAPAGVDTQYF. The DNA sequence follows: TGTGCCAGCAGCTTAGCCCCAGCGGGGGTAGATACGCAGTATTTT.